A selection of T cell receptor beta chains follows, all from one sample in a study of Ad26.COV2.S vaccination and SARS-CoV-2 variants. Sequenced by immunoSEQ multiplex PCR; TCRdb stores in-frame clones only, minus some. The sample lists 350,000 to 450,000 clones; roughly 85% were seen once. Sequencing was performed on peripheral blood, taken in a trial of Ad26.COV2.S vaccine versus placebo. Receptors originate from a person aged 18 to 65 who received the Ad26.COV2.S COVID-19 vaccine or a placebo. Each CDR3 is given with its conserved first and last residue. Each record gives: V gene, clone size, D gene, J gene, CDR3 protein, CDR3 DNA. The D gene is left open where the match is weak. Not all rows give a size; the values are once, few, many and, for expanded clones, a class.

V gene: TRBV2
clone size: -
D gene: -
J gene: TRBJ2-1
CDR3 protein: CASSERPEGSYNEQFF
CDR3 DNA: TGTGCCAGCAGTGAAAGGCCGGAAGGCTCCTACAATGAGCAGTTCTTC

V gene: TRBV5-4
clone size: -
D gene: -
J gene: TRBJ1-2
CDR3 protein: CASSLDGNYGYTF
CDR3 DNA: TGTGCCAGCAGCTTGGACGGGAACTATGGCTACACCTTC

V gene: TRBV12-3/TRBV12-4
clone size: -
D gene: -
J gene: TRBJ1-6
CDR3 protein: CASSPFGNSPLHF
CDR3 DNA: TGTGCCAGCAGTCCGTTTGGTAATTCACCCCTCCACTTT

V gene: TRBV3-1/TRBV3-2
clone size: -
D gene: TRBD1
J gene: TRBJ1-5
CDR3 protein: CASSHGTGSNQPQHF
CDR3 DNA: TGTGCCAGCAGCCATGGGACAGGGAGCAATCAGCCCCAGCATTTT

V gene: TRBV19
clone size: -
D gene: -
J gene: TRBJ2-2
CDR3 protein: CASSLAAPGTGELFF
CDR3 DNA: TGTGCCAGTAGCCTGGCGGCGCCGGGGACCGGGGAGCTGTTTTTT

V gene: TRBV6-5
clone size: -
D gene: -
J gene: TRBJ1-1
CDR3 protein: CASSYREGANTEAFF
CDR3 DNA: TGTGCCAGCAGTTACCGGGAAGGGGCCAACACTGAAGCTTTCTTT

V gene: TRBV9
clone size: -
D gene: -
J gene: TRBJ2-7
CDR3 protein: CASSSGGSGSYEQYF
CDR3 DNA: TGTGCCAGCAGCTCCGGGGGAAGCGGATCCTACGAGCAGTACTTC

V gene: TRBV5-4
clone size: -
D gene: -
J gene: TRBJ1-2
CDR3 protein: CASSLGFRANYGYTF
CDR3 DNA: TGTGCCAGCAGCTTGGGTTTCAGGGCAAACTATGGCTACACCTTC

V gene: TRBV6-2/TRBV6-3
clone size: -
D gene: -
J gene: TRBJ2-5
CDR3 protein: CASSYSETQYF
CDR3 DNA: TGTGCCAGCAGTTACTCAGAGACCCAGTACTTC

V gene: TRBV18
clone size: -
D gene: TRBD2
J gene: TRBJ2-3
CDR3 protein: CASSPPASGGTDTQYF
CDR3 DNA: TGTGCCAGCTCACCACCGGCTAGCGGGGGTACAGATACGCAGTATTTT

V gene: TRBV20-1
clone size: -
D gene: -
J gene: TRBJ1-2
CDR3 protein: CSARVDGYTF
CDR3 DNA: TGCAGTGCTAGAGTAGATGGCTACACCTTC

V gene: TRBV10-3
clone size: -
D gene: -
J gene: TRBJ1-4
CDR3 protein: CAISEGGGGVEKLFF
CDR3 DNA: TGTGCCATCAGTGAGGGCGGTGGGGGTGTTGAAAAACTGTTTTTT

V gene: TRBV6-6
clone size: -
D gene: TRBD2
J gene: TRBJ2-1
CDR3 protein: CASSSWTSQNNEQFF
CDR3 DNA: TGTGCCAGCAGTTCGTGGACTAGCCAGAACAATGAGCAGTTCTTC

V gene: TRBV28
clone size: -
D gene: -
J gene: TRBJ1-2
CDR3 protein: CASSLKVRLYGYTF
CDR3 DNA: TGTGCCAGCAGTTTAAAGGTTCGCCTCTATGGCTACACCTTC

V gene: TRBV9
clone size: -
D gene: -
J gene: TRBJ2-2
CDR3 protein: CASSVVDGELFF
CDR3 DNA: TGTGCCAGCAGCGTAGTTGACGGGGAGCTGTTTTTT

V gene: TRBV5-1
clone size: -
D gene: -
J gene: TRBJ2-7
CDR3 protein: CASSLAATYEQYF
CDR3 DNA: TGCGCCAGCAGCTTGGCGGCAACCTACGAGCAGTACTTC

V gene: TRBV5-4
clone size: few
D gene: TRBD1
J gene: TRBJ2-7
CDR3 protein: CASSFGTVSYEQYF
CDR3 DNA: TGTGCCAGCAGCTTTGGGACAGTCTCCTACGAGCAGTACTTC

V gene: TRBV10-3
clone size: -
D gene: TRBD1
J gene: TRBJ1-4
CDR3 protein: CAIGTGATNEKLFF
CDR3 DNA: TGTGCCATCGGGACAGGGGCGACTAATGAAAAACTGTTTTTT

V gene: TRBV4-1
clone size: -
D gene: TRBD2
J gene: TRBJ2-1
CDR3 protein: CASSQPTSGVDGEQFF
CDR3 DNA: TGCGCCAGCAGCCAACCTACTAGCGGGGTTGATGGGGAGCAGTTCTTC

V gene: TRBV3-1/TRBV3-2
clone size: -
D gene: -
J gene: TRBJ2-1
CDR3 protein: CASSSGGTNYNEQFF
CDR3 DNA: TGTGCCAGCAGCTCCGGAGGGACAAACTACAATGAGCAGTTCTTC

V gene: TRBV24-1
clone size: many
D gene: TRBD1
J gene: TRBJ2-2
CDR3 protein: CATSDPGQGVSGELFF
CDR3 DNA: TGTGCCACCAGTGACCCGGGACAGGGGGTTTCCGGGGAGCTGTTTTTT

V gene: TRBV6-6
clone size: -
D gene: -
J gene: TRBJ1-1
CDR3 protein: CASSRTGPGGAMNTEAFF
CDR3 DNA: TGTGCCAGCAGTCGTACGGGGCCGGGGGGCGCTATGAACACTGAAGCTTTCTTT

V gene: TRBV23-1
clone size: -
D gene: -
J gene: TRBJ2-7
CDR3 protein: CASQTRGCADEQYF
CDR3 DNA: TGCGCCAGTCAAACTAGGGGTTGTGCGGACGAGCAGTACTTC

V gene: TRBV25-1
clone size: -
D gene: TRBD1
J gene: TRBJ2-7
CDR3 protein: CASSGGQGNEQYF
CDR3 DNA: TGTGCCAGCAGTGGGGGACAGGGGAACGAGCAGTACTTC

V gene: TRBV3-1/TRBV3-2
clone size: -
D gene: -
J gene: TRBJ2-1
CDR3 protein: CASSQDRAGIPTREQFF
CDR3 DNA: TGTGCCAGCAGCCAAGATCGCGCGGGGATCCCTACAAGGGAGCAGTTCTTC

V gene: TRBV29-1
clone size: few
D gene: -
J gene: TRBJ2-6
CDR3 protein: CSVSGTSGANVLTF
CDR3 DNA: TGCAGCGTTTCCGGAACGAGCGGGGCCAACGTCCTGACTTTC

V gene: TRBV5-1
clone size: -
D gene: -
J gene: TRBJ2-5
CDR3 protein: CASSLGWSGGLEETQYF
CDR3 DNA: TGCGCCAGCAGCTTGGGCTGGTCGGGTGGGTTAGAAGAGACCCAGTACTTC

V gene: TRBV18
clone size: -
D gene: -
J gene: TRBJ1-1
CDR3 protein: CASSPVGGGDTEAFF
CDR3 DNA: TGTGCCAGCTCACCGGTTGGGGGAGGGGACACTGAAGCTTTCTTT

V gene: TRBV29-1
clone size: once
D gene: -
J gene: TRBJ2-7
CDR3 protein: CSVFGGDYEQYF
CDR3 DNA: TGCAGCGTTTTCGGCGGGGACTACGAGCAGTACTTC

V gene: TRBV4-3
clone size: -
D gene: -
J gene: TRBJ2-7
CDR3 protein: CASSLGERGTYEQYF
CDR3 DNA: TGCGCCAGCAGCCTAGGCGAGAGAGGGACCTACGAGCAGTACTTC

V gene: TRBV6-6
clone size: -
D gene: -
J gene: TRBJ2-4
CDR3 protein: CASSYGRTLAKNIQYF
CDR3 DNA: TGTGCCAGCAGTTACGGGAGGACTCTAGCCAAAAACATTCAGTACTTC

V gene: TRBV5-8
clone size: -
D gene: -
J gene: TRBJ2-3
CDR3 protein: CASSLGLAFTDTQYF
CDR3 DNA: TGTGCCAGCAGCTTGGGGCTAGCCTTCACAGATACGCAGTATTTT